The rows below give T cell receptor beta chains drawn from one sample of a study of memory CD4+ T cells and cytomegalovirus serostatus. Profiling relied on immunoSEQ multiplex PCR, and the TCRdb table lists in-frame clones only, not all of them. The data hold about 57,000 clones, with around 85% observed a single time. Source material: memory CD4+ T cells from blood. Receptors originate from an adult in good health and CMV-seronegative. The CDR3 runs from the conserved cysteine through the conserved F or W. Clone size is given for some rows only: seen once, a few or many times, or a class if the clone is expanded.

>NA|TRBV7-9|TRBJ2-5
CASSLRASGGKETQYF
>NA|TRBV6-1|TRBJ1-4
CASSEGSLGGKLFF
>NA|TRBV7-6|TRBJ2-1
CASSPGTGYEQFF
>NA|TRBV7-2|TRBJ2-2
CASSLNGQGVGELFF
>NA|TRBV5-5|TRBJ1-1
CASSLLGSTEAFF
>few|TRBV7-9|TRBJ1-6
CASSDLGGGQYNSPLHF
>NA|TRBV7-3|TRBJ2-1
CASSLHSGTSYNEQFF
>NA|TRBV28|TRBJ2-6
CASSEISGANVLTF
>NA|TRBV9|TRBJ2-3
CASSVAGRNTDTQYF
>few|TRBV30|TRBJ2-1
CAWGAQLEVEQFF
>NA|TRBV18|TRBJ1-1
CASSPGQGAEAFF
>NA|TRBV2|TRBJ1-4
CASSEQGPNEKLFF
>NA|TRBV5-6|TRBJ2-3
CASSATGTSSITQYF
>NA|TRBV29-1|TRBJ1-3
CSVGGTGRGNTIYF
>NA|TRBV7-9|TRBJ1-1
CASSLVGPNTEAFF
>NA|TRBV6-6|TRBJ1-5
CASSFGQSSNQPQHF
>NA|TRBV5-5|TRBJ1-2
CASSLWAANYGYTF
>NA|TRBV30|TRBJ2-5
CAWRRTVQETQYF
>NA|TRBV28|TRBJ2-7
CASSFLLAGEADYEQYF
>NA|TRBV10-3|TRBJ2-7
CAISDPNGIDEQYF
>NA|TRBV2|TRBJ1-4
CASREDRGVRKLFF
>NA|TRBV11-2|TRBJ2-5
CASSLDQGGETQYF
>once|TRBV5-1|TRBJ1-4
CASSFGQLATNEKLFF
>NA|TRBV19|TRBJ2-2
CASSPGDSTGELFF
>NA|TRBV7-2|TRBJ1-5
CASSYRGQSQPQHF
>NA|TRBV11-3|TRBJ2-5
CASNQRGVQETQYF
>NA|TRBV6-1|TRBJ2-7
CASSFRDRARYEQYF
>NA|TRBV4-2|TRBJ2-7
CASSQDLGDKDF
>NA|TRBV19|TRBJ1-3
CASSRGTERNTIYF